The text below deals with one TCR beta chain. The germline V gene encodes CDR1 KGHSH and CDR2 LQKENI. CDR3 length: 13 residues. Trimming at V came to 3 bases and at J to 11 bases, leaving 4 bases not matched to a gene. This entry is derived from a study of blood T cell repertoires in COVID-19. Study background: Sources were T cells, B-cell-depleted T cells, or PBMCs; the material itself was cDNA or gDNA.

Original processing notes: For nucleated cells, counts were estimated from reference gene primer amplification. The table came from immunoSEQ multiplex PCR; TCRdb's copy has only in-frame clones and leaves some out. V and J calls and clone size are those listed in that table; D and trimming were worked out from the DNA. The data contain around 99,000 clones, 70% to 80% of them singletons. The clonotype originates from a woman older than 75 with active or convalescent COVID-19. The material sequenced was peripheral blood. This chain joins TRBV18 and TRBJ2-4, with 10 positions matching TRBD1. Here the CDR3 reads CASSPPGTGVQYF. CDR3 nucleotide sequence: TGTGCCAGCTCACCCCCCGGGACAGGGGTTCAGTACTTC.